These 4 T cell receptor beta chains were all obtained from the same sample, sequenced in a study of OX40 agonist ivuxolimab in advanced cancers. Generated by immunoSEQ multiplex PCR, the TCRdb table keeps only in-frame clones and is missing some. The profile shows 65,000 to 85,000 clones, about 86% of them singletons. Specimen: CD4+ or CD8+ T cells sorted from blood, collected in a trial of the OX40 agonist ivuxolimab. These receptors came from an adult with an advanced solid tumor such as melanoma, head and neck, liver or kidney cancer.

The gene calls are TRBV20-1 and TRBJ1-1, with TRBD1 as a possible D gene (5 bases). The germline CDR1 and CDR2 sequences are DFQATT and SNEGSKA (reference sequence). This CDR3 is 11 amino acids long. CDR3 sequence (DNA): TGCAACGGAGTTGGGGGCACTGAAGCTTTCTTT. It codes for CNGVGGTEAFF.

The chain joins TRBV5-1 to TRBJ2-1; 9 positions agree with TRBD2. J was trimmed by 5 bases and V by 4 bases; bases with no gene match: 19. CDR1 and CDR2 from the germline V gene are SGHRS and YFSETQ. CDR3 length equals 19 residues. The CDR3 nucleotides are TGCGCCAGCAGCACCGGGTTAGCGGGGGTGCTAAGCGTCCACAATGAGCAGTTCTTC. This gives the protein CASSTGLAGVLSVHNEQFF.

This clone has only a few counts. The chain has TRBV28 and TRBJ1-1; no clear D. The V gene's germline CDR1 is MDHEN and CDR2 SYDVKM. Trimming removed 6 bases from V and 11 bases from J, with 13 bases in between. The length of the CDR3 is 11 residues. In nucleotides, the CDR3 is TGTGCCAGCAGCTCGGGGTCGTTGGCTTTCTTT. It yields the protein CASSSGSLAFF.

The chain is built from TRBV6-6 and TRBJ2-7; D unresolved. V was shortened by 0 bases and J by 10 bases, with 13 bases between the two germline ends. This CDR3 is built from 13 residues. Germline CDR1 is MNHNY and CDR2 is SVGAGI (reference sequence). CDR3 region: CASSYSPDSEQYF. In DNA, the CDR3 is TGTGCCAGCAGTTACTCCCCCGATAGTGAACAGTACTTC.